Below, 13 T cell receptor beta chains from the same sample are listed, as sequenced in a study of cytomegalovirus exposure and HLA in healthy donors. It was with 60 Vbeta and 13 Jbeta primers that the PCR ran. Some clones are missing from TCRdb's copy, which holds only in-frame ones; the method was immunoSEQ multiplex PCR. The repertoire holds about 93,000 clones, 65% to 85% seen once, with roughly 3.8% in the top ten. Sequencing input: PBMCs. These receptor sequences come from a man in his fifties in good health and CMV-seronegative.

The CDR3 DNA follows: TGTGCCAGCAGCTTAGGCAGAGGGATAACACAAGAGACCCAGTACTTC. This translates into CASSLGRGITQETQYF. The rearrangement joins TRBV7-2 to TRBJ2-5; weak D call: TRBD2 (5 bases). Germline CDR1 is SGHTA and CDR2 is FQGNSA. Trimming pared 1 base from V and 2 bases from J, leaving 14 bases between. This CDR3 is 16 amino acids long.

This chain connects TRBV5-5 to TRBJ1-1; D is unclear. CDR1 and CDR2 from the germline V gene are SGHKS and YYEKEE (reference sequence). The CDR3 has 13 amino acids. Between the trimmed V and J ends, which lost 6 bases and 3 bases, there was a span of 12 bases. In DNA form, the CDR3 reads TGTGCCAGCACCCCAGGTAAGGACACTGAAGCTTTCTTT. It codes for CASTPGKDTEAFF. Together with reference TRBV5-5 and TRBJ1-1, the CDR3 gives the full variable domain: DAGVTQSPTHLIKTRGQQVTLRCSPISGHKSVSWYQQVLGQGPQFIFQYYEKEERGRGNFPDRFSARQFPNYSSELNVNALLLGDSALYLCASTPGKDTEAFFGQGTRLTVV.

V usage is TRBV6-1 and J usage is TRBJ2-1; 14 nucleotides match TRBD2. The trim removed 4 bases at V and 8 bases at J, leaving 10 bases unmatched. Germline V gene lookup returns CDR1 MNHNS and CDR2 SASEGT. The CDR3 runs 17 residues. CDR3 residues: CASSAGTGTSGRHEQFF. As DNA, the CDR3 is TGTGCCAGCAGTGCCGGGACAGGGACTAGCGGGAGACATGAGCAGTTCTTC.

This chain links TRBV6-5 with TRBJ2-1; 7 positions match TRBD1. Germline CDR1 is MNHEY and CDR2 is SVGAGI. V lost 2 bases to trimming and J lost 6 bases; unmatched junction nucleotides: 7. This CDR3 is 15 amino acids long. The DNA for the CDR3 is TGTGCCAGCAGTTACGCCGGGACAGCTTTCAATGAGCAGTTCTTC. It specifies CASSYAGTAFNEQFF.

The rearrangement joins TRBV7-2 to TRBJ2-7, with 13 bases identical to TRBD2. Germline CDR1 reads SGHTA; CDR2 reads FQGNSA. After removal of 4 bases from V and 5 bases from J, the junction contained 5 bases not matched to a gene. The CDR3 spans 15 residues. The CDR3 sequence is CASSSFGLAGDEQYF. CDR3 coding DNA: TGTGCCAGCAGCTCATTCGGACTAGCGGGAGACGAGCAGTACTTC.

The chain uses TRBV28 and TRBJ2-7, with TRBD1 matching over 10 bases. Germline trimming cut 5 bases from V and 5 bases from J; bases unmatched to any gene: 9. The CDR3 extends over 15 amino acids. Germline lookup yields CDR1 MDHEN and CDR2 SYDVKM. CDR3 sequence (DNA): TGTGCCAGCAGTGCCCGGGACAGGGGAGGCGACGAGCAGTACTTC. This codes for CASSARDRGGDEQYF. Full variable domain (rest looked up from reference TRBV28 and TRBJ2-7): DVKVTQSSRYLVKRTGEKVFLECVQDMDHENMFWYRQDPGLGLRLIYFSYDVKMKEKGDIPEGYSVSREKKERFSLILESASTNQTSMYLCASSARDRGGDEQYFGPGTRLTVT.

V gene TRBV28 combines with J gene TRBJ1-5; 7 bases are a match to TRBD1. CDR3 length: 18 amino acids. J was trimmed by 4 bases and V by 8 bases; bases with no gene match: 20. From germline, CDR1 is MDHEN and CDR2 SYDVKM. This CDR3 reads CASLDPRDSSILNQPQHF. The DNA of the CDR3 is TGTGCCAGCCTTGACCCTCGGGACAGCTCTATATTGAATCAGCCCCAGCATTTT.

The chain joins TRBV18 to TRBJ2-5, with 7 bases matching TRBD1. V shed 5 bases and J 3 bases; nucleotides not matched to a gene: 3. CDR1 and CDR2 from the germline V gene are KGHSH and LQKENI. There are 13 residues in the CDR3. This chain's CDR3 is CASSSGQEETQYF. The CDR3 coding sequence is TGTGCCAGCTCATCAGGACAGGAAGAGACCCAGTACTTC.

In nucleotides, the CDR3 is TGTGCCAGCAGTTCCACTGTAATAGCGGCGGCCTACGAGCAGTACTTC. This sequence encodes CASSSTVIAAAYEQYF. V usage is TRBV6-5 and J usage is TRBJ2-7; possibly TRBD2 for D (6 bases). The CDR3 loop spans 16 amino acids. Trimming took 4 bases from V and 2 from J, leaving 18 bases between them. Germline V CDR1 and CDR2: MNHEY, SVGAGI.

The chain links TRBV6-1 to TRBJ1-1; no firm D call. Per the germline V gene, CDR1 is MNHNS and CDR2 is SASEGT. V was trimmed by 4 bases and J by 2 bases, leaving 11 bases between them. There are 14 residues in the CDR3. CDR3 amino acids: CASSVGVDNTEAFF. In DNA, the CDR3 is TGTGCCAGCAGTGTCGGGGTCGATAACACTGAAGCTTTCTTT.

The chain has TRBV25-1 and TRBJ2-7; 14 bases map to TRBD2. The CDR3 covers 16 residues. J gave up 7 bases and V 1 base, and 6 bases lay outside the gene matches. Germline V gene data show CDR1 as MGHDK and CDR2 as SYGVNS. The CDR3 DNA is TGTGCCAGCAGTGAATCGGGACTAGCGGGAGTTCGTGAGCAGTACTTC. It yields the protein CASSESGLAGVREQYF.

The chain has TRBV10-2 and TRBJ1-2; D not certain. The CDR3 spans 14 residues. Germline assignment: CDR1 WSHSY and CDR2 SAAADI. The V end lost 2 bases, the J end lost 1 base, and 8 bases lay between the germline ends. CDR3 sequence reads: CASSEGRGNYGYTF. The CDR3 nucleotides are TGCGCCAGCAGTGAGGGTCGCGGTAACTATGGCTACACCTTC.

The V and J genes are TRBV6-6 and TRBJ2-1; 7 bases map to TRBD1. Germline V gives CDR1 MNHNY, CDR2 SVGAGI (reference sequence). The CDR3 sequence is 16 residues long. The V segment lost 6 bases and the J segment 0 bases; nucleotides outside the gene matches: 8. The CDR3 DNA sequence: TGTGCCAGCAGACTTAACAGGGGAAGCTCCTACAATGAGCAGTTCTTC. Translating gives CASRLNRGSSYNEQFF.